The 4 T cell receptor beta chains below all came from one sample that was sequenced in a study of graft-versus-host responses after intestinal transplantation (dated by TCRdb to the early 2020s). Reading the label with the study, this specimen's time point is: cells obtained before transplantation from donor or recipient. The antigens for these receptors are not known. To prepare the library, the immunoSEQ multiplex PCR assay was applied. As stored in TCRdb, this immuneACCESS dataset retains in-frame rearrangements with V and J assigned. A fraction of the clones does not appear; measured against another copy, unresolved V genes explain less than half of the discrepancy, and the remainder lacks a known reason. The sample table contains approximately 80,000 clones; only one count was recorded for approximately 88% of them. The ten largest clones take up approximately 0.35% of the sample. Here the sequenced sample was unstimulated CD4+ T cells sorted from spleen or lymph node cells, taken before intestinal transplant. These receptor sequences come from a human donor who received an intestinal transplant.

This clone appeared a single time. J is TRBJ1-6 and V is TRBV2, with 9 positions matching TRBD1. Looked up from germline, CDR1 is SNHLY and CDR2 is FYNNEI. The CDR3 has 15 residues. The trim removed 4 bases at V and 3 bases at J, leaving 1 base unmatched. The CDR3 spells CASSGGQGYNSPLHF. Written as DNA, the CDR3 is TGTGCCAGCAGTGGGGGACAGGGCTATAATTCACCCCTCCACTTT. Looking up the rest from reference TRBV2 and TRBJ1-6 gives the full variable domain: EPEVTQTPSHQVTQMGQEVILRCVPISNHLYFYWYRQILGQKVEFLVSFYNNEISEKSEIFDDQFSVERPDGSNFTLKIRSTKLEDSAMYFCASSGGQGYNSPLHFGNGTRLTVT.

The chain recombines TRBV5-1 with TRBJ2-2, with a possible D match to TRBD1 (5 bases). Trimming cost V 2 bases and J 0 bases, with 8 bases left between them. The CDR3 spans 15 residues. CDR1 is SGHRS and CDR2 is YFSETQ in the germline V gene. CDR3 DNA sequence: TGCGCCAGCAGCTTACAACAGGCGAACACCGGGGAGCTGTTTTTT. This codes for CASSLQQANTGELFF. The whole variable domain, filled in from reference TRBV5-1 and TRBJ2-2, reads KAGVTQTPRYLIKTRGQQVTLSCSPISGHRSVSWYQQTPGQGLQFLFEYFSETQRNKGNFPGRFSGRQFSNSRSEMNVSTLELGDSALYLCASSLQQANTGELFFGEGSRLTVL.

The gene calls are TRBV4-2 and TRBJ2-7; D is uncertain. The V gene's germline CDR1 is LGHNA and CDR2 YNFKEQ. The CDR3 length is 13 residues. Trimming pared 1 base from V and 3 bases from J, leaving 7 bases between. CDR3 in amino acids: CASSQGGSYEQYF. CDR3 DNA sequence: TGTGCCAGCAGCCAAGGCGGTAGCTACGAGCAGTACTTC.

The CDR3 DNA reads as TGTGCCAGCAGCCTAGGAAACAGGGGGGTGGGGGAAAAACTGTTTTTT. It codes for CASSLGNRGVGEKLFF. The chain carries TRBV28 and TRBJ1-4; 8 positions agree with TRBD1. The germline V gene has CDR1 MDHEN and CDR2 SYDVKM. The CDR3 is 16 amino acids. V gave up 6 bases and J gave up 8 bases; unmatched junction bases: 14.